Below, one T cell receptor (beta chain) is given with its context. Profiling relied on immunoSEQ multiplex PCR, and the TCRdb table lists in-frame clones only, not all of them. The sample consists of hundreds of thousands of clones, more than 70% of them appearing once. The data stem from a study of shared T cell receptors in the human thymus. This CDR3 contains 14 residues. The germline V gene encodes CDR1 LGHNA and CDR2 YSLEER. The same data also went into a second study, on human thymus T cells. That study adds: Donors consisted of healthy Finnish infants (having corrective surgery for congenital heart defects). The study used thymus tissue resected during corrective heart surgery. Within thymic and blood repertoires, V and J gene usage appeared to be biased. Related research examined unrelated individuals and reported that their thymic repertoires overlapped highly.

This chain uses TRBV4-3 with TRBJ2-5; D remains unclear. The J call is in doubt because the DNA end fits TRBJ2-7 better. The source is a boy in the first two years of life with a congenital heart defect. Sequencing was done on a sample of thymocytes. CDR3 in DNA: TGCGCCAGCAGCCAAGATCTAGTTTCCTACGAGCAGTACTTC. Protein product: CASSQDLVSYEQYF.